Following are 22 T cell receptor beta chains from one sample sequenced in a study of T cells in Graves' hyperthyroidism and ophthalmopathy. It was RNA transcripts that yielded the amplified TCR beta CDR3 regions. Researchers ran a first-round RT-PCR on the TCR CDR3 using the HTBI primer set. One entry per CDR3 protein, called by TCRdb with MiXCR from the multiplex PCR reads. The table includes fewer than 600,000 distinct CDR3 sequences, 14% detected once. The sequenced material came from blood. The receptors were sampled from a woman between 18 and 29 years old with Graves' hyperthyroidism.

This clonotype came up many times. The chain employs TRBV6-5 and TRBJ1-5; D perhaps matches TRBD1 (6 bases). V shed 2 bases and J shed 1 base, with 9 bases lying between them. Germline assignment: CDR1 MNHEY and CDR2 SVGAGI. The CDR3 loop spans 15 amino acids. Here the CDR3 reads CASSYVRGSNQPQHF. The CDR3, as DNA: TGTGCCAGCAGTTACGTCAGGGGCAGCAATCAGCCCCAGCATTTT.

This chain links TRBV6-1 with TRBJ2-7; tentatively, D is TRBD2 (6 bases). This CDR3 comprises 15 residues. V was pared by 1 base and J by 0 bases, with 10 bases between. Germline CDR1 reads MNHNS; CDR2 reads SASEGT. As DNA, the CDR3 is TGTGCCAGCAGTGAAGGGGGAGGAGACTCCTACGAGCAGTACGTC. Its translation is CASSEGGGDSYEQYV.

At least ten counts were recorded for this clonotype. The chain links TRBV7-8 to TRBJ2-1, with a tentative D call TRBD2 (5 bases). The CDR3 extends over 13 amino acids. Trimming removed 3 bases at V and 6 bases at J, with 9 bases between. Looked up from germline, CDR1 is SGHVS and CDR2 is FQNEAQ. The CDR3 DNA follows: TGTGCCAGCAGCTTGGAGCGGCTCAATGAGCAGTTCTTC. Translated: CASSLERLNEQFF. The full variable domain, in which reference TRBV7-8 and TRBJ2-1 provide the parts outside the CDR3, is GAGVSQSPRYKVAKRGQDVALRCDPISGHVSLFWYQQALGQGPEFLTYFQNEAQLDKSGLPSDRFFAERPEGSVSTLKIQRTQQEDSAVYLCASSLERLNEQFFGPGTRLTVL.

As DNA, the CDR3 is TGTGCCAGCAGTTTGGTCGGGATTGAGCAGTTCTTC. It specifies CASSLVGIEQFF. This chain uses TRBV12-3 or TRBV12-4 with TRBJ2-1; tentative D call: TRBD2 (5 bases). Trimming pared 3 bases from V and 9 bases from J, leaving 9 bases between. This CDR3 contains 12 residues.

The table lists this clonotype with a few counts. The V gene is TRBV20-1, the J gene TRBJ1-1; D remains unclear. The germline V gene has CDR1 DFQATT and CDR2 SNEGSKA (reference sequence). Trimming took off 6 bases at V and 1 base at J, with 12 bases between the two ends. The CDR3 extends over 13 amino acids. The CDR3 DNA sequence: TGCAGTGCGAAAGATAAACCGAACACTGAAGCTTTCTTT. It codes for CSAKDKPNTEAFF.

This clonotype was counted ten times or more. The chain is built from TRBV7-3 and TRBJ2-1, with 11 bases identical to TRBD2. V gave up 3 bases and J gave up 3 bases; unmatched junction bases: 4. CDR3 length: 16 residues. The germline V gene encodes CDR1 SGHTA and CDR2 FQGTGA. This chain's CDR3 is CASSLGGTSGYNEQFF. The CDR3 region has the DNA TGTGCCAGCAGCTTGGGTGGGACTAGCGGCTACAATGAGCAGTTCTTC.

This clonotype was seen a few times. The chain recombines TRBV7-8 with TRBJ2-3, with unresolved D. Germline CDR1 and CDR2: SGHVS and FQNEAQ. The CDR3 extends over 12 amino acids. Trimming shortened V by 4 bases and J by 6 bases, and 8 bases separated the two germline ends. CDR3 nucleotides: TGTGCCAGCAGCTACACTGGGGATACGCAGTATTTT. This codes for CASSYTGDTQYF.

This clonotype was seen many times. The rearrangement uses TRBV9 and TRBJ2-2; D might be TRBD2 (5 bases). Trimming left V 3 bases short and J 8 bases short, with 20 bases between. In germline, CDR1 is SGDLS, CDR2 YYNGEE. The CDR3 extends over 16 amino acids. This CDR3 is CASSGLGVKEEGELFF. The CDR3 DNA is TGTGCCAGCAGCGGGTTGGGCGTAAAGGAGGAGGGGGAGCTGTTTTTT.

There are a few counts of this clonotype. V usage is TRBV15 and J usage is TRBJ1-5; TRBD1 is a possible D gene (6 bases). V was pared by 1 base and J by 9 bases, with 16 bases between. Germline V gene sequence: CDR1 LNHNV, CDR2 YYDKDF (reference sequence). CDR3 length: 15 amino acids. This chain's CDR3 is CATSRGGGAFLPQHF. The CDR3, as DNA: TGTGCCACCAGCAGAGGGGGGGGCGCATTCCTGCCCCAGCATTTT. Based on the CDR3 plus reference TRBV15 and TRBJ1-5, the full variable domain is DAMVIQNPRYQVTQFGKPVTLSCSQTLNHNVMYWYQQKSSQAPKLLFHYYDKDFNNEADTPDNFQSRRPNTSFCFLDIRSPGLGDTAMYLCATSRGGGAFLPQHFGDGTRLSIL.

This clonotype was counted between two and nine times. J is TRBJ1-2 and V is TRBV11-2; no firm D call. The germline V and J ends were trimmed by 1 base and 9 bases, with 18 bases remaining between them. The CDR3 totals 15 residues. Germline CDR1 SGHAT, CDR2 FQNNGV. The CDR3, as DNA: TGTGCCAGCAGCTTAGGACTGACGTCGGTACGGCGCTACACCTTC. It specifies CASSLGLTSVRRYTF.

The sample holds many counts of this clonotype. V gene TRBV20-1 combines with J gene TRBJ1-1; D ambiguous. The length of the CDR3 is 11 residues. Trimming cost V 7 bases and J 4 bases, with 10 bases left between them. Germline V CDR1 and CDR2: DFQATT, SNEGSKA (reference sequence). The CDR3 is CSVASGTEAFF. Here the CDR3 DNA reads TGCAGTGTAGCCTCCGGCACTGAAGCTTTCTTT.

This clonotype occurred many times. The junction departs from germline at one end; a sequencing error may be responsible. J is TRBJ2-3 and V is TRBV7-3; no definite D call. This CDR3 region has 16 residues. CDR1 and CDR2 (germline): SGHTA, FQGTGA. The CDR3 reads CASSLTAAAATDTQYF. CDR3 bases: TGTGCCAGCAGCCTAACCGCAGCAGCAGCCACAGATACGCAGTATTTT.

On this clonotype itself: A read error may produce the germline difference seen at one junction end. CDR3 bases: TGTGCCAGCACTACCGGGACTAACGGGATCCCTTACAATGAGCAGCTCTTC. This gives the protein CASTTGTNGIPYNEQLF. The chain carries TRBV12-3 or TRBV12-4 and TRBJ2-1, with TRBD2 matching 7 bases. CDR3 size: 17 residues.

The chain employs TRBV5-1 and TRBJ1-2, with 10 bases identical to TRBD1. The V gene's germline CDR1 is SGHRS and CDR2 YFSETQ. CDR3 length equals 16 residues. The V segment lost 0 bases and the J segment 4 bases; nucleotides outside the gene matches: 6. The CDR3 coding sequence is TGCGCCAGCAGCTTGGCCGGGACAGGGGAGGGCTATGGCTACACCTTC. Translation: CASSLAGTGEGYGYTF.

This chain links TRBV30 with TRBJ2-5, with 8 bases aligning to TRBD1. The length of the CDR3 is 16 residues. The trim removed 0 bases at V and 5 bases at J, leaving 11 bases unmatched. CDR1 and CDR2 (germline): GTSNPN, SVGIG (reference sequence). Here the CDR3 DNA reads TGTGCCTGGAGTGTATATTCCAGGGGGCCTGGGGAGACCCAGTACTTC. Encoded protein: CAWSVYSRGPGETQYF.

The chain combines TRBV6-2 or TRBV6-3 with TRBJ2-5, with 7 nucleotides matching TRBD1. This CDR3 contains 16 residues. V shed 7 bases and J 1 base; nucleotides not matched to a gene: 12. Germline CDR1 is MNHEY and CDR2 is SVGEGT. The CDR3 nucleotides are TGTGCCAGCACTGCCCGACAGGGTCTTGCCCAAGAGACCCAGTACTTC. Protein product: CASTARQGLAQETQYF.

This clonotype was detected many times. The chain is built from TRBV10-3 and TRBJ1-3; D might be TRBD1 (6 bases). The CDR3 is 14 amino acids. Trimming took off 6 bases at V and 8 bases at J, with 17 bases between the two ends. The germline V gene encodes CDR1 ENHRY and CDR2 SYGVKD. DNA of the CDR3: TGTGCCATCAGGACCCAGGGGACGGGAGACACCATATATTTT. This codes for CAIRTQGTGDTIYF.

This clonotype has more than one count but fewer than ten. The CDR3 region has the DNA TGCGCCAGCCAGCGCACAACTAATGAAAAACTGTTTTTT. Translating it yields CASQRTTNEKLFF. This chain links TRBV5-1 with TRBJ1-4; D not certain. V was clipped by 7 bases and J by 0 bases, with 7 bases between them. CDR3 length equals 13 residues. CDR1 and CDR2 from the germline V gene are SGHRS and YFSETQ.

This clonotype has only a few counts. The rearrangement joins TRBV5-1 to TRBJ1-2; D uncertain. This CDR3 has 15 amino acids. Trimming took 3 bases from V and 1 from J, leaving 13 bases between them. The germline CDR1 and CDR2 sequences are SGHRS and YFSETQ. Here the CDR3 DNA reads TGCGCCAGCAGCTCTACCTCCGGGGATAACTATGGCTACACCTTC. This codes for CASSSTSGDNYGYTF.

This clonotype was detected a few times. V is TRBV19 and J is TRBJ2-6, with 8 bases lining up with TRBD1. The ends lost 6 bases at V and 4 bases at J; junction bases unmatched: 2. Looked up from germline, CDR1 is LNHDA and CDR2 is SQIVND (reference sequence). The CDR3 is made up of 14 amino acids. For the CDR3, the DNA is TGTGCCAGTAGCAGGGGGCCGGGGGCCAACGTCCTGACTTTC. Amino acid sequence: CASSRGPGANVLTF. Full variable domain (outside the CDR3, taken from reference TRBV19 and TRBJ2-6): DGGITQSPKYLFRKEGQNVTLSCEQNLNHDAMYWYRQDPGQGLRLIYYSQIVNDFQKGDIAEGYSVSREKKESFPLTVTSAQKNPTAFYLCASSRGPGANVLTFGAGSRLTVL.

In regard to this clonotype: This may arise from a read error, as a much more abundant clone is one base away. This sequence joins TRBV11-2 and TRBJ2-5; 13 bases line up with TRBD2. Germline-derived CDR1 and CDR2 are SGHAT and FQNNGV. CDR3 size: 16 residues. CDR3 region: CTSSLTGLAGQETQYF. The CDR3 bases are TGTACCAGCAGCTTAACGGGACTAGCGGGACAAGAGACCCAGTACTTC.

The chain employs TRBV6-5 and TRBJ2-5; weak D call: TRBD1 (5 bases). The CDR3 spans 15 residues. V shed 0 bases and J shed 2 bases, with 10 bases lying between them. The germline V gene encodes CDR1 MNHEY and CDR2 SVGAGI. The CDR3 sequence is CASSYSNRRQETQYF. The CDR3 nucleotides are TGTGCCAGCAGTTACTCGAACAGGCGGCAAGAGACCCAGTACTTC.